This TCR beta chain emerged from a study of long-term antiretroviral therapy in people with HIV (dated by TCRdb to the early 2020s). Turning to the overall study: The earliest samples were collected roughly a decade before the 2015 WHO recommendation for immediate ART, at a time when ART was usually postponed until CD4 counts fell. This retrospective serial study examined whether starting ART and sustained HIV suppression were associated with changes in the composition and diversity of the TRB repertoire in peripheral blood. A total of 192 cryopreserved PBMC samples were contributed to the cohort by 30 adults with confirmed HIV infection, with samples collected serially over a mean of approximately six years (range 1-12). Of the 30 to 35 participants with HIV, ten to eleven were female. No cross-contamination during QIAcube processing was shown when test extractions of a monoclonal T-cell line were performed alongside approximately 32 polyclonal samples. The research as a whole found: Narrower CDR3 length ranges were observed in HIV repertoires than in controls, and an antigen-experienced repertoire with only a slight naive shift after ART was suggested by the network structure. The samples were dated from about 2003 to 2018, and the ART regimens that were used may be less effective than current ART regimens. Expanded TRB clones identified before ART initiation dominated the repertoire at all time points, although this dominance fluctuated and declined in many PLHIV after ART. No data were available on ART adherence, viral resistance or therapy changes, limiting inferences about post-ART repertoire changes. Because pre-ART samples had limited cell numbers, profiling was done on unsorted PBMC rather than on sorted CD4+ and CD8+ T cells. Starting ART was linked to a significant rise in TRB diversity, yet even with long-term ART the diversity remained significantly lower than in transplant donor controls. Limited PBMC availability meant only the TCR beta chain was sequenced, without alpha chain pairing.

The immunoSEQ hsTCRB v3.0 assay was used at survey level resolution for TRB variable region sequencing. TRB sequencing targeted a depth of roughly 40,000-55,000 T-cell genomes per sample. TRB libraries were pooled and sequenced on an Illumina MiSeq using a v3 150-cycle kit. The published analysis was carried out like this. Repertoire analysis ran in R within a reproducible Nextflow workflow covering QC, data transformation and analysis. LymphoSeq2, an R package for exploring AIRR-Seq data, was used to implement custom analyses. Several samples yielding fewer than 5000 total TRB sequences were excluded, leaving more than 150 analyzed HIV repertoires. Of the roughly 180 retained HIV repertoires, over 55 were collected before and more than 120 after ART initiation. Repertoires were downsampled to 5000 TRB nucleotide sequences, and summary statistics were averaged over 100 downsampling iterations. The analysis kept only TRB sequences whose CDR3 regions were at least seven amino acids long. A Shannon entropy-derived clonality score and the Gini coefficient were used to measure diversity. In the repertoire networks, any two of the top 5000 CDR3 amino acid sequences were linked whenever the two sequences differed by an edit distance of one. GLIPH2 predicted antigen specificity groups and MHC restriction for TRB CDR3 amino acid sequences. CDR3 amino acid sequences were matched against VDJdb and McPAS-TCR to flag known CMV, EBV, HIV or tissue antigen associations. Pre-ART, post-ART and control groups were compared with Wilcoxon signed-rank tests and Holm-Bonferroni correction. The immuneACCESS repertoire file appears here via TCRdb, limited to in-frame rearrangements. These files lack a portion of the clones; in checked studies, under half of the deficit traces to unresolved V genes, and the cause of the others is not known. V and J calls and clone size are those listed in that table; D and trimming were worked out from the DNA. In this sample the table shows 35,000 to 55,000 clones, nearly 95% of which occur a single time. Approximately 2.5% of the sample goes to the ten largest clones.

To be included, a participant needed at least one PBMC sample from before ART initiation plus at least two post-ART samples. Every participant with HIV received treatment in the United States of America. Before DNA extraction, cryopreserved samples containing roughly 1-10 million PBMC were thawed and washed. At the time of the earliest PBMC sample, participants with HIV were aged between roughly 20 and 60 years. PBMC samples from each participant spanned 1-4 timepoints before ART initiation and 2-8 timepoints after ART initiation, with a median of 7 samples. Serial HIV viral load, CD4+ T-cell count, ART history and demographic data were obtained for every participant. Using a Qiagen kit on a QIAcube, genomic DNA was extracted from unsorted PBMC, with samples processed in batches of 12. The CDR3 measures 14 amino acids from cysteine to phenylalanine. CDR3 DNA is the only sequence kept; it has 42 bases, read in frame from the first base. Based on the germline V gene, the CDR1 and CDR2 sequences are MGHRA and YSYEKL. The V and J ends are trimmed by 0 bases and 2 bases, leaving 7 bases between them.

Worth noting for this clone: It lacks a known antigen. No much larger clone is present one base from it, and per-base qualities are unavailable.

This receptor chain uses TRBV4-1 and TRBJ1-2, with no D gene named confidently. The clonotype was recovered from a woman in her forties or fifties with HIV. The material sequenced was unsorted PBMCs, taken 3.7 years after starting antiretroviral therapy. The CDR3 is CASSQDPVNYGYTF. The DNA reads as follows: TGCGCCAGCAGCCAAGATCCGGTAAACTATGGCTACACCTTC.